This T cell receptor (beta chain) stems from a study of beta chain features in type 1 diabetes. At the level of the study: The number of sorted cells examined across all samples was around 110 million.

This CDR3 has 18 amino acids. Germline V gene lookup returns CDR1 MDHEN and CDR2 SYDVKM. Deletions cut 6 bases from V and 0 bases from J, with 23 bases between. Via the markers CD45RO/CCR7/CD25/CD127/CD95/CD27, stem cell-like memory, regulatory, central memory and naive CD4+ cells were sorted. The whole isolated RNA underwent reverse transcription, so sequencing captured expressed TCRB transcripts. The assay was immunoSEQ multiplex PCR, and TCRdb's table has in-frame clones only and misses some. Of under 900,000 clones listed, roughly 15% are singletons. The sequencing input was naive CD4+ T cells from blood. This TCR was sampled from a woman under 30 in good health. The chain has TRBV28 and TRBJ1-2; D gene unclear. The CDR3 loop reads CASRLRAAHSKANYGYTF. DNA for the CDR3: TGTGCCAGCAGGCTTCGGGCAGCCCATTCCAAAGCTAACTATGGCTACACCTTC.